What follows is one T cell receptor beta chain and its context. Antigen specificity is unknown. In TCRdb, the reads were re-called with MiXCR into one record per CDR3 protein. This table has some 700,000 distinct CDR3 sequences, approximately 33% appearing once. This sample is part of a study of T cell repertoires in cytomegalovirus infection. Study at large: It was the public TCR beta signatures that indicated both CMV infection and matching HLA type.

The CDR3 spans 14 residues. Trimming removed 5 bases from V and 3 bases from J, with 15 bases in between. Germline CDR1 is SGHRS and CDR2 is YFSETQ. Study observations and caveats: The cumulative frequency of public TCR beta families identified carriers of CMV plus the relevant HLA. The ex vivo response was dominated by HLA-C-restricted CMV-specific TCR beta clonotypes.

This TCR was sampled from a human donor in good health (CMV status not recorded). Some clones in this sample may be carry-over from other donors' samples. This sample comprised cultured PBMCs, obtained from culture after CMV antigen stimulation. V is TRBV5-1 and J is TRBJ2-7; D remains ambiguous. The CDR3 DNA reads TGCGCCAGCAGGTTTGCCGGGCCAATCTACGAGCAGTACTTC. Protein sequence: CASRFAGPIYEQYF.